This TCR beta chain was observed in a study of blood T cell repertoires in COVID-19. Study in general: The cDNA or gDNA used as material had been derived from T cells, B-cell-depleted T cells, or PBMCs.

Authors' methods: Reference gene primer amplification gave nucleated cell count estimates. Produced via immunoSEQ multiplex PCR; TCRdb's table is partial and in-frame only. V, J and clone size are those of that table, while D and trimming were read from the DNA. The table records 250,000 to 300,000 clones, roughly 87% of them present only once. Germline values: CDR1 MNHEY, CDR2 SVGAGI. The V gene lost 6 bases and the J gene lost 7 bases, with 15 bases spanning the gap. The CDR3 covers 14 residues. This chain joins TRBV6-5 and TRBJ2-2, with D perhaps matching TRBD2 (6 bases). Material: peripheral blood. This clonotype was sampled from a woman aged 40 to 49 who had recovered from COVID-19. The CDR3 spells CASRHPGGGGELFF. The CDR3 nucleotides are TGTGCCAGCAGACATCCCGGGGGTGGCGGGGAGCTGTTTTTT.